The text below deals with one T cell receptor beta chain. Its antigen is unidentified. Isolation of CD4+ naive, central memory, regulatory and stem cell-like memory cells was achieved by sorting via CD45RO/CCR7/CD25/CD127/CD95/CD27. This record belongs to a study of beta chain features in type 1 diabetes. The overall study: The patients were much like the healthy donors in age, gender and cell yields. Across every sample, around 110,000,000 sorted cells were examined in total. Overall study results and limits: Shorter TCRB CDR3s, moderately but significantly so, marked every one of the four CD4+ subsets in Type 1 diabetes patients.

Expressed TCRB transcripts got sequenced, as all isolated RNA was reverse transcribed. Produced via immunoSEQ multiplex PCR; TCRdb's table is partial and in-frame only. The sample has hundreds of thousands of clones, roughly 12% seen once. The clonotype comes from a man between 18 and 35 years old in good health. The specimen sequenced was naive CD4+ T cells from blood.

CDR3 coding DNA: TGTGCCAGCAGTTTTCGGGGCGGCGGGACCAAAAACATTCAGTACTTC. As protein: CASSFRGGGTKNIQYF. The gene calls are TRBV28 and TRBJ2-4; a weak D match, TRBD2 (6 bases). Germline CDR1 is MDHEN and CDR2 is SYDVKM. The CDR3 totals 16 residues. Trimming took off 3 bases at V and 2 bases at J, with 14 bases between the two ends.